This T cell receptor (beta chain) derives from a study of CD8 T cell repertoires and HIV-1 epitope variants. Overall study: Each of Twenty-five Gag and Nef epitope peptides stimulated a separate culture. Tested: three Gag epitope families, Nef HW9 and YT9.

Here immunoSEQ multiplex PCR was the method, and the copy in TCRdb shows in-frame clones only, minus some. The sample lists thousands of clones; 60% to 75% were seen once. Study conclusions and caveats: Beta chains alone show antigen proliferation, not cytokine profile or function. The TAALDMSHF plasma variant had no responses, unlike KF9 (roughly five clonotypes) and HW9 (one).

By share, this clone counts as medium-sized. What it recognizes is unknown. This CDR3 has 17 residues. CDR1 is MNHEY, CDR2 SMNVEV, per germline (reference sequence). The junction had 10 bases not matched to a gene; V was cut back by 6 bases and J by 0 bases. The sequenced sample was cultured CD8+ T cells derived from PBMCs. The gene calls are TRBV27 and TRBJ2-7, with 11 positions matching TRBD2. The TCR comes from a male donor with HIV. The CDR3 here is CASSPISTSGSSYEQYF. In nucleotides, the CDR3 is TGTGCCAGCAGCCCCATCTCTACTAGCGGGAGCTCCTACGAGCAGTACTTC.